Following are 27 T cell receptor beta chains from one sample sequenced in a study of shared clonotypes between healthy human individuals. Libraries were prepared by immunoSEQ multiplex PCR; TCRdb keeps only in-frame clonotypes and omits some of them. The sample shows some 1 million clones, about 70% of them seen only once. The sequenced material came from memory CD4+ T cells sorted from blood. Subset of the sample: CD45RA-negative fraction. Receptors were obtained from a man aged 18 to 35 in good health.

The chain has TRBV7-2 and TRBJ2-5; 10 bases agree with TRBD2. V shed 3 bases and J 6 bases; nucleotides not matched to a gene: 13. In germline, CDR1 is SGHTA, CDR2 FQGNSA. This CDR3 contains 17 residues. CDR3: CASSFRAGGPIEKTQYF. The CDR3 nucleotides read TGTGCCAGCAGCTTTAGAGCGGGAGGGCCCATCGAAAAGACCCAGTACTTC. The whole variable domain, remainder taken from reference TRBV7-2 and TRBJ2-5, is GAGVSQSPSNKVTEKGKDVELRCDPISGHTALYWYRQSLGQGLEFLIYFQGNSAPDKSGLPSDRFSAERTGGSVSTLTIQRTQQEDSAVYLCASSFRAGGPIEKTQYFGPGTRLLVL.

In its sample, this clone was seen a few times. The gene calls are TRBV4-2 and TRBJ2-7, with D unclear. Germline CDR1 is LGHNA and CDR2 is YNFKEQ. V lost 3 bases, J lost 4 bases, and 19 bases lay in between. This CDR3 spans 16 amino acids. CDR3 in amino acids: CASSQLTPLPEYEQYF. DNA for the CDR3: TGTGCCAGCAGCCAGCTTACACCACTCCCTGAATACGAGCAGTACTTC.

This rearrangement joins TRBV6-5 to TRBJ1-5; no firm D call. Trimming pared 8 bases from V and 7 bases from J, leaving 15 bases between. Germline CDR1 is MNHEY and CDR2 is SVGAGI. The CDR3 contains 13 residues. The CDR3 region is CASQPSPFQPQHF. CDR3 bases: TGTGCCAGCCAACCAAGTCCTTTCCAGCCCCAGCATTTT.

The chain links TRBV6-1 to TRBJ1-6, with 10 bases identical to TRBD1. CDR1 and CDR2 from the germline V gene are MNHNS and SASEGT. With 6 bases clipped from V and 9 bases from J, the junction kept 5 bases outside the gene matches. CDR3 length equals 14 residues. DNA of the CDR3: TGTGCCAGCAGAGGACAGGGGGGAGGTTCACCCCTCCACTTT. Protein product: CASRGQGGGSPLHF.

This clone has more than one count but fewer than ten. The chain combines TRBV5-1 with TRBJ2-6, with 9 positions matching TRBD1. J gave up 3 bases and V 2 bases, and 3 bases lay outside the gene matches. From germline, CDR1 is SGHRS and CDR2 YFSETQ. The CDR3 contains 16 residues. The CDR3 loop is CASSFTGGGGANVLTF. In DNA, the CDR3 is TGCGCCAGCAGCTTTACAGGGGGCGGTGGGGCCAACGTCCTGACTTTC.

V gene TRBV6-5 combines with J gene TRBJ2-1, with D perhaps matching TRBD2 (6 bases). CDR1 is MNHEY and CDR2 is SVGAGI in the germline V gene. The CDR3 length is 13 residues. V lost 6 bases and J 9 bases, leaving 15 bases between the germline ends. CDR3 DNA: TGTGCCAGCAGCCGCCCTACTAGCACTGAGCAGTTCTTC. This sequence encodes CASSRPTSTEQFF.

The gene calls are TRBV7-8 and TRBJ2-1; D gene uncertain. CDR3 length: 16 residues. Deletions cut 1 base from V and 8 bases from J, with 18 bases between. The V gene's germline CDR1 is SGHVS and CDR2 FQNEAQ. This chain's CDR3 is CASSLGPQGVNDEQFF. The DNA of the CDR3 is TGTGCCAGCAGCTTAGGCCCCCAAGGAGTTAACGATGAGCAGTTCTTC.

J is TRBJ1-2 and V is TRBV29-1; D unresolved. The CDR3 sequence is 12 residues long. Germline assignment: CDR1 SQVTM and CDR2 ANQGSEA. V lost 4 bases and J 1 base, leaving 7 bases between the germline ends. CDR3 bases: TGCAGCGTTGTGGCCAGTAACTATGGCTACACCTTC. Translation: CSVVASNYGYTF.

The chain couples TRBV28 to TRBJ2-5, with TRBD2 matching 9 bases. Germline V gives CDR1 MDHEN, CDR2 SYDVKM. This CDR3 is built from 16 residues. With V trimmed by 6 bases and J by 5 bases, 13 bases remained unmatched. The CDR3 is CASSEVGGGVRETQYF. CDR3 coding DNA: TGTGCCAGCAGCGAGGTGGGCGGGGGGGTCAGGGAGACCCAGTACTTC.

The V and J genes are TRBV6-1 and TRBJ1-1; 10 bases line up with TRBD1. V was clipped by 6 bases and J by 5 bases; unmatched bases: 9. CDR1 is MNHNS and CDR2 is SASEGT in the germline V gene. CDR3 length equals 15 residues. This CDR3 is CASSGHGTGATEAFF. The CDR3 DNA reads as TGTGCCAGCAGCGGTCATGGGACAGGGGCTACTGAAGCTTTCTTT.

CDR3 protein: CASSESGNPYNEQFF. The CDR3, as DNA: TGTGCCAGCAGCGAAAGCGGGAACCCCTACAATGAGCAGTTCTTC. The rearrangement uses TRBV6-5 and TRBJ2-1, with TRBD2 matching 7 bases. Germline V gene sequence: CDR1 MNHEY, CDR2 SVGAGI. This CDR3 comprises 15 residues. V lost 6 bases, J lost 2 bases, and 7 bases stayed unmatched.

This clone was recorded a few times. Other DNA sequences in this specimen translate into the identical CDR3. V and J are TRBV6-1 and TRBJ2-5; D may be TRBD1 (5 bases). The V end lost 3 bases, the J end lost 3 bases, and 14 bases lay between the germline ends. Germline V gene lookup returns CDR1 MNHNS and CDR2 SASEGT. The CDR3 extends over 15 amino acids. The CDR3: CASSEGRSREETQYF. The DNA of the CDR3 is TGTGCCAGCAGTGAGGGGCGGTCCAGAGAAGAGACCCAGTACTTC.

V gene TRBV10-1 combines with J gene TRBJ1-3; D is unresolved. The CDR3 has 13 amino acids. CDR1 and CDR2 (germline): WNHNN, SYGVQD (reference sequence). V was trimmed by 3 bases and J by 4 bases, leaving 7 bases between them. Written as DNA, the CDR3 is TGCGCCAGCAGTGAATCGGTCGGAAACACCATATATTTT. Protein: CASSESVGNTIYF.

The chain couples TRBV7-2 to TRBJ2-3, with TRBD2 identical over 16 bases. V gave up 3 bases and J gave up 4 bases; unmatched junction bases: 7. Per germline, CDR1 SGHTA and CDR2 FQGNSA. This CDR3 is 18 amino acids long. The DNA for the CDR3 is TGTGCCAGCAGCTTGACCGGGACTAGCGGGAGGGCCGCAGATACGCAGTATTTT. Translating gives CASSLTGTSGRAADTQYF.

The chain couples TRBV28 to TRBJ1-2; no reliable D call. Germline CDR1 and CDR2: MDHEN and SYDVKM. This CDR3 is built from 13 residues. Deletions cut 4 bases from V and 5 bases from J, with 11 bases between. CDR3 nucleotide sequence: TGTGCCAGCAGTTCAGTGGCAGTATATGGCTACACCTTC. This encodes CASSSVAVYGYTF.

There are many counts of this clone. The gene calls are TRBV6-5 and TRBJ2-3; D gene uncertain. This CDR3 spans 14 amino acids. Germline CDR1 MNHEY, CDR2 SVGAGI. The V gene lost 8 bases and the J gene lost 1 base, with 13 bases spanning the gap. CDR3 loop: CASRLKFGTDTQYF. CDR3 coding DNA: TGTGCCAGCCGCTTGAAGTTCGGCACAGATACGCAGTATTTT.

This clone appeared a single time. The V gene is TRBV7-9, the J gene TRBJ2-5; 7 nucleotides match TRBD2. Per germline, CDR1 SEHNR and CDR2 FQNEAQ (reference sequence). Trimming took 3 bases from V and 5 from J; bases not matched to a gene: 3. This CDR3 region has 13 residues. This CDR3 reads CASSFGGGETQYF. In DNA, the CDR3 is TGTGCCAGCAGCTTCGGCGGGGGTGAGACCCAGTACTTC.

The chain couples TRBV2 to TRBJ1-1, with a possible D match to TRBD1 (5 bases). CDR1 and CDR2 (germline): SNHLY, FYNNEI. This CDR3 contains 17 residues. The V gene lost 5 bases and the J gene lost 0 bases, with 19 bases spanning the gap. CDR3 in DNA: TGTGCCAGCAGTCTGACGGGCAGGGAAGCCATGAACACTGAAGCTTTCTTT. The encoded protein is CASSLTGREAMNTEAFF.

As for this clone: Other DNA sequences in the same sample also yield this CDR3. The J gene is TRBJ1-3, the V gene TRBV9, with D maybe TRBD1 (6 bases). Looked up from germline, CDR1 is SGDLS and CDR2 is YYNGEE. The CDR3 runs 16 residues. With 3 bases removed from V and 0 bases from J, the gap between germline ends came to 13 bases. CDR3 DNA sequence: TGTGCCAGCAGCGCAGAACAGGGTTCCTCTGGAAACACCATATATTTT. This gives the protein CASSAEQGSSGNTIYF.

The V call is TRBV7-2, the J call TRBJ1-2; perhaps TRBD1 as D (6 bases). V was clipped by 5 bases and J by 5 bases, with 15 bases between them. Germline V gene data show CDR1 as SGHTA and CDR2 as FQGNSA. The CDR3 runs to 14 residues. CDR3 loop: CASSPPGVLYGYTF. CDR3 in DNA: TGTGCCAGCAGCCCCCCAGGGGTTCTGTATGGCTACACCTTC.

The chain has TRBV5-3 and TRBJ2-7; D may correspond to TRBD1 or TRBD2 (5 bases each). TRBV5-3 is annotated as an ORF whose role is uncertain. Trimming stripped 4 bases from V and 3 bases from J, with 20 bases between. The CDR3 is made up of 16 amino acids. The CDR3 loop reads CARSRTGTPKGYEQYF. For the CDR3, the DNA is TGTGCCAGAAGCAGAACCGGGACCCCGAAGGGCTACGAGCAGTACTTC.

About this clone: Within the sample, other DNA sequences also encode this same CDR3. CDR3 bases: TGTGCCAGCAGTTTAAGCTCCGGGACACCGTACGAGCAGTACTTC. Encoded protein: CASSLSSGTPYEQYF. This sequence joins TRBV27 and TRBJ2-7, with D possibly matching TRBD1 (6 bases). Germline values: CDR1 MNHEY, CDR2 SMNVEV (reference sequence). Trimming removed 2 bases from V and 4 bases from J, with 15 bases in between. CDR3 length equals 15 residues.

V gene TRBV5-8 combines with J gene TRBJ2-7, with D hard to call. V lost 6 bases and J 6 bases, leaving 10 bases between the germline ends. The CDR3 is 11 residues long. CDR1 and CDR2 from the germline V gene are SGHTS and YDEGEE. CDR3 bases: TGTGCCAGCACCGTTTTAGTCGAGCAGTACTTC. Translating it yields CASTVLVEQYF.

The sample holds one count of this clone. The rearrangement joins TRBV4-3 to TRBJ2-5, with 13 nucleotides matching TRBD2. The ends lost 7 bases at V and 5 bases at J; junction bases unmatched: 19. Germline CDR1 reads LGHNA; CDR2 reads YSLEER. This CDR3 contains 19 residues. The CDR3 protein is CASNEGSDGTSGISETQYF. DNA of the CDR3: TGCGCCAGCAATGAGGGGTCGGATGGGACTAGCGGGATCAGTGAGACCCAGTACTTC.

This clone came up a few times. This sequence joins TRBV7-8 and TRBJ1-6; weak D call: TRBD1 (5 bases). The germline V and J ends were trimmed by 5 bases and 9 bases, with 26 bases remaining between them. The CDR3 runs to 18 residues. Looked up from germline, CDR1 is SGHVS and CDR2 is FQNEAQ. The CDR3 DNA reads TGTGCCAGCAGCCCCCGGGGGGGTTGGGGCGGGGTAGGTTCACCCCTCCACTTT. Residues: CASSPRGGWGGVGSPLHF.

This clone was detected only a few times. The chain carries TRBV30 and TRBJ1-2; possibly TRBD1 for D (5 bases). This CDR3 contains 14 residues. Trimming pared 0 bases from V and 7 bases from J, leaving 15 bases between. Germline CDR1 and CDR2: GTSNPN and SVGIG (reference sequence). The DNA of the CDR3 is TGTGCCTGGAGTGTATACGGTAGGGGCGGTGGCTACACCTTC. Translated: CAWSVYGRGGGYTF. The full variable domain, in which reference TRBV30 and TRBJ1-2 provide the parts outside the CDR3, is SQTIHQWPATLVQPVGSPLSLECTVEGTSNPNLYWYRQAAGRGLQLLFYSVGIGQISSEVPQNLSASRPQDRQFILSSKKLLLSDSGFYLCAWSVYGRGGGYTFGSGTRLTVV.

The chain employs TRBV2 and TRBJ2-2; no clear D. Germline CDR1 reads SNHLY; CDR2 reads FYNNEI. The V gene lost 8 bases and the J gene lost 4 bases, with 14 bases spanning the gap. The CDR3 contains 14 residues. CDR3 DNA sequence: TGTGCCAGCCGGCCGAATCCGGGCACCGGGGAGCTGTTTTTT. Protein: CASRPNPGTGELFF.